This T cell receptor beta chain was sequenced during a study of CXCR3-negative and CXCR3-positive naive CD8 T cells. Findings and caveats of the study: TRB CDR3 hydrophobicity was greater in CXCR3-positive naive cells than in CXCR3-negative naive cells.

CDR1 and CDR2 from the germline V gene are MNHEY and SMNVEV (reference sequence). There are 15 residues in the CDR3. Triplicates of 250,000 to 350,000 cells were sorted from each CD8+ T cell subset. UMI-tagged TRB cDNA libraries were built via 5' RACE. TCRdb re-called the 5' RACE reads and shows each CDR3 protein once, DNA omitted. Its clone listing holds around 95,000 distinct CDR3 sequences. Regarding this clonotype: Its target is unknown.

This TCR was recovered from a human donor in good health. Some clones in this sample may be carry-over from other donors' samples. V usage is TRBV27 and J usage is TRBJ2-1; the D call from TCRdb, TRBD2, cannot be confirmed without DNA. The sample consisted of naive CXCR3+ CD8+ T cells from blood. Subset specified: CD45RO-CCR7+CD27+CD95- naive CD8+ T cells expressing CXCR3 (TNR3+). The CDR3 is CASTFSSGGAYEQFF.